This paragraph reports one T cell receptor (beta chain). The specificity of this receptor is unknown. No quality values exist for individual bases; no much larger clone is one base distant. These data originate in a study of T-cell reconstitution after alpha-beta-depleted transplantation in children (TCRdb year 2016). Background on the whole study: Using TCR repertoire profiling, the study quantitatively followed how T-cell immune reconstitution unfolded in children after TCRalphabeta/CD19-depleted allogeneic hematopoietic cell transplantation.

Libraries were built with PCR. The sequencer was an Illumina HiSeq 2500. To normalize quantification of the TCRbeta repertoire, the TCR libraries were built with molecular barcoding that relied on unique molecular identifiers. The raw public reads went through TCRdb reprocessing: fastp at Q25, MiXCR clone calling, in-frame beta chains kept. Rows merge per CDR3 protein into single entries with the most common DNA and genes. This sample lists nearly 550,000 distinct CDR3 sequences; 15% to 20% were detected once. 3.3% of the sample belongs to the ten largest clones. The germline V and J ends show losses of 6 bases and 7 bases respectively, and no gene match explains 5 bases of the junction. Taken from the germline V gene (reference sequence), the CDR1 and CDR2 loops are LNHDA and SQIVND. Including cysteine and phenylalanine, the CDR3 has 12 amino acids. Only CDR3 DNA is held: 36 bases, read in frame from base 1.

This receptor chain uses TRBV19 and TRBJ1-1; 7 bases in between match TRBD1. This material consisted of PBMCs from the stem cell graft donor, taken from the stem cell graft. The TCR originated in a human donor who donated a stem cell graft to a child with acute lymphoblastic leukemia. Read as DNA, the sequence is TGTGCCAGTAGCGAGGGGGCCAGTGAAGCTTTCTTT. This yields the protein CASSEGASEAFF.